The 31 T cell receptor beta chains in this list originate from one sample, sequenced in a study of blood T cells in healthy people across ages. The authors ran a second PCR of roughly 6 to 12 cycles using a sample-barcoded 5' primer and a J-beta primer mix. TCRdb itself ran the 5' RACE reads through MiXCR, one entry per CDR3 protein. The sample has some 850,000 distinct CDR3 sequences, roughly 25% seen once; the top ten hold around 2.9%. This same sample was also part of a study on T cells of mothers and their children.

The sample consisted of blood. All receptors come from a boy younger than 18 in good health.

The gene calls are TRBV15 and TRBJ2-5, with D perhaps matching TRBD1 (5 bases). Trimming removed 2 bases at V and 7 bases at J, with 14 bases between. This CDR3 is built from 14 residues. In germline, CDR1 is LNHNV, CDR2 YYDKDF (reference sequence). CDR3: CATSRPDSVGTQYF. Here the CDR3 DNA reads TGTGCCACCAGCAGACCAGACAGTGTCGGGACCCAGTACTTC. Full variable domain (remainder filled in from reference TRBV15 and TRBJ2-5): DAMVIQNPRYQVTQFGKPVTLSCSQTLNHNVMYWYQQKSSQAPKLLFHYYDKDFNNEADTPDNFQSRRPNTSFCFLDIRSPGLGDTAMYLCATSRPDSVGTQYFGPGTRLLVL.

This chain links TRBV11-3 with TRBJ2-1; the D gene is possibly TRBD2 (6 bases). The CDR3 loop spans 16 amino acids. V gave up 5 bases and J gave up 9 bases, with 23 bases separating them. CDR1 is SGHNT and CDR2 is YENEEA in the germline V gene. For the CDR3, the DNA is TGTGCCAGCAGCCTGGGACTTGGGGGGAGATGGGCTGAGCAGTTCTTC. Its translation is CASSLGLGGRWAEQFF.

This chain connects TRBV12-3 or TRBV12-4 to TRBJ1-1; D may be TRBD1 (5 bases). The CDR3 is 14 residues long. V was cut by 4 bases and J by 0 bases, with 9 bases left in between. The CDR3 sequence: CASSSPGMNTEAFF. In nucleotides, the CDR3 is TGTGCCAGCAGTTCCCCAGGGATGAACACTGAAGCTTTCTTT.

This clonotype was seen more than once but under ten times. The rearrangement links TRBV29-1 to TRBJ2-5; D might be TRBD2 (7 bases). The CDR3 spans 14 residues. CDR1 is SQVTM and CDR2 is ANQGSEA in the germline V gene. V was cut by 7 bases and J by 2 bases, with 17 bases left in between. CDR3 sequence (DNA): TGCAGCGGTGAGGGGGGGGAAGATCAAGAGACCCAGTACTTC. Protein sequence: CSGEGGEDQETQYF.

V is TRBV4-1 and J is TRBJ2-5; no definite D call. The DNA end is a closer match to TRBJ2-1, so the J assignment may be wrong. The CDR3 loop spans 16 amino acids. CDR1 MGHRA and CDR2 YSYEKL come from the germline V gene. DNA for the CDR3: TGCGCCAGCAGCCATTCCCAGCTAATTATTGGGTATGAGCAGTTCTTC. Translating gives CASSHSQLIIGYEQFF.

This clonotype came up many times. The chain uses TRBV6-5 and TRBJ1-6; 9 bases are a match to TRBD1. The CDR3 is 16 amino acids. Per the germline V gene, CDR1 is MNHEY and CDR2 is SVGAGI. Germline trimming cut 6 bases from V and 7 bases from J; bases unmatched to any gene: 10. As DNA, the CDR3 is TGTGCCAGCAGGCCACAGGGGGCGAGCCCCAATTCACCCCTCCACTTT. This codes for CASRPQGASPNSPLHF.

This chain uses TRBV7-2 with TRBJ2-3; D is perhaps TRBD1 (5 bases). CDR1 is SGHTA, CDR2 FQGNSA, per germline. The CDR3 sequence is 14 residues long. Trimming removed 5 bases from V and 3 bases from J, with 12 bases in between. The CDR3 bases are TGTGCCAGCAGCCTCCACCCAGGGACAGATACGCAGTATTTT. This translates into CASSLHPGTDTQYF.

The chain has TRBV6-6 and TRBJ1-1; 7 nucleotides match TRBD1. V lost 2 bases, J lost 2 bases, and 5 bases stayed unmatched. The CDR3 runs to 15 residues. CDR1 is MNHNY and CDR2 is SVGAGI in the germline V gene (reference sequence). The CDR3 is CASSYPTGDNTEAFF. Written as DNA, the CDR3 is TGTGCCAGCAGTTACCCCACAGGGGATAACACTGAAGCTTTCTTT.

This chain links TRBV7-6 with TRBJ2-7; D may correspond to TRBD1 or TRBD2 (5 bases each). CDR1 is SGHVS and CDR2 is FNYEAQ in the germline V gene. Between the trimmed V and J ends, which lost 4 bases and 4 bases, there was a span of 11 bases. The CDR3 covers 13 residues. As DNA, the CDR3 is TGTGCCAGCAGCTCCCGGGACGGGTACGAGCAGTACTTC. Its protein is CASSSRDGYEQYF.

This clonotype was seen a few times. The V call is TRBV12-3 or TRBV12-4, the J call TRBJ2-5, with a possible D match to TRBD2 (5 bases). V lost 7 bases, J lost 4 bases, and 13 bases lay in between. This CDR3 is 13 amino acids long. CDR3 protein: CASTPGVRETQYF. DNA of the CDR3: TGTGCCAGCACGCCCGGGGTTCGAGAGACCCAGTACTTC.

In this sample, this clonotype turned up a few times. This chain links TRBV11-2 with TRBJ2-4, with TRBD1 identical over 8 bases. This CDR3 is 16 amino acids long. Trimming cost V 4 bases and J 8 bases; bases outside gene matches: 13. Germline V gives CDR1 SGHAT, CDR2 FQNNGV. The CDR3 spells CASSSLQGQAVHIQYF. The CDR3 DNA is TGTGCCAGCAGCTCACTTCAGGGACAGGCGGTCCACATTCAGTACTTC.

The genes are TRBV9 and TRBJ2-1; weak D call: TRBD2 (7 bases). The end of the DNA is better explained by TRBJ2-7, so the J call may be wrong. From germline, CDR1 is SGDLS and CDR2 YYNGEE. CDR3 length: 14 amino acids. CDR3: CASSAGGVSYEQYF. As DNA, the CDR3 is TGTGCCAGCAGCGCGGGGGGCGTTTCCTACGAGCAGTACTTC.

The V and J genes are TRBV18 and TRBJ2-1, with D perhaps TRBD2 (5 bases). Germline-derived CDR1 and CDR2 are KGHSH and LQKENI. V was cut by 2 bases and J by 9 bases, with 14 bases left in between. The length of the CDR3 is 14 residues. CDR3 region: CASSPDEGLVEQFF. DNA for the CDR3: TGTGCCAGCTCACCAGACGAGGGATTGGTTGAGCAGTTCTTC.

At least ten counts were recorded for this clonotype. Sequence at one end of the junction differs from germline and may be a read error. This chain joins TRBV7-3 and TRBJ2-1; a possible D gene is TRBD2 (5 bases). The length of the CDR3 is 14 residues. Germline V gene sequence: CDR1 SGHTA, CDR2 FQGTGA. The CDR3 DNA follows: TGCGCCAGCAGCCCACGGGGCTCCTACAATGAGCAGTTCTTC. This encodes CASSPRGSYNEQFF.

The table lists this clonotype with a few counts. V usage is TRBV20-1 and J usage is TRBJ2-5; D is perhaps TRBD1 or TRBD2 (5 bases each). Looked up from germline, CDR1 is DFQATT and CDR2 is SNEGSKA (reference sequence). V dropped 5 bases and J dropped 9 bases, with 16 bases sitting between them. This CDR3 is 12 amino acids long. CDR3 nucleotide sequence: TGCAGTGCTGGCCCGGGGCCCGACTCCCAGTACTTC. As protein: CSAGPGPDSQYF.

The chain joins TRBV21-1 to TRBJ2-3; the tabulated D call, TRBD1, remains unverified against the DNA. TRBV21-1 is deemed a pseudogene. The CDR3 contains 17 residues. The CDR3 nucleotides are TGTGCCAGCAGTCCTATCAGTTATACAGGCACAGGAGATACGCAGTATTTT. It is translated as CASSPISYTGTGDTQYF.

This chain links TRBV29-1 with TRBJ2-7, with 9 bases lining up with TRBD2. J was trimmed by 4 bases and V by 5 bases; bases with no gene match: 9. The CDR3 spans 14 residues. CDR1 is SQVTM, CDR2 ANQGSEA, per germline. This CDR3 reads CSVIAGVALYEQYF. The CDR3 DNA sequence: TGCAGCGTTATAGCGGGGGTGGCCTTGTACGAGCAGTACTTC.

This clonotype was observed a handful of times. The J gene is TRBJ1-6, the V gene TRBV18; 8 nucleotides agree with TRBD1. Germline loops: CDR1 KGHSH, CDR2 LQKENI. The CDR3 loop spans 15 amino acids. With 6 bases clipped from V and 8 bases from J, the junction kept 9 bases outside the gene matches. The CDR3 DNA follows: TGTGCCAGCTCCTCCGGGACAGGACCCTATTCACCCCTCCACTTT. Translated: CASSSGTGPYSPLHF.

The gene calls are TRBV20-1 and TRBJ1-1; no clear D gene. Trimming removed 5 bases from V and 1 base from J, with 5 bases in between. The germline gives CDR1 DFQATT, CDR2 SNEGSKA (reference sequence). This CDR3 contains 11 residues. CDR3 region: CSAGPNTEAFF. DNA of the CDR3: TGCAGTGCTGGACCGAACACTGAAGCTTTCTTT.

This chain links TRBV7-6 with TRBJ2-5, with a possible D match to TRBD2 (6 bases). CDR3 length: 15 amino acids. The germline V gene has CDR1 SGHVS and CDR2 FNYEAQ. V was clipped by 5 bases and J by 2 bases, with 15 bases between them. The CDR3 bases are TGTGCCAGCAGCCCGTCCTTTGCGGGGCAAGAGACCCAGTACTTC. This encodes CASSPSFAGQETQYF. The whole variable domain, remainder taken from reference TRBV7-6 and TRBJ2-5, is GAGVSQSPRYKVTKRGQDVALRCDPISGHVSLYWYRQALGQGPEFLTYFNYEAQQDKSGLPNDRFSAERPEGSISTLTIQRTEQRDSAMYRCASSPSFAGQETQYFGPGTRLLVL.

The chain joins TRBV19 to TRBJ2-7; D unclear. The length of the CDR3 is 12 residues. The V gene's germline CDR1 is LNHDA and CDR2 SQIVND (reference sequence). V gave up 4 bases and J gave up 6 bases, with 10 bases separating them. The DNA of the CDR3 is TGTGCCAGTAGTAACCCGGGTTCCGAGCAGTACTTC. This encodes CASSNPGSEQYF.

This clonotype was seen only a few times. V and J are TRBV28 and TRBJ2-5; D is possibly TRBD2 (5 bases). V was shortened by 10 bases and J by 5 bases, with 17 bases between the two germline ends. CDR1 is MDHEN and CDR2 is SYDVKM in the germline V gene. This CDR3 comprises 13 residues. The CDR3 DNA reads as TGTGCCACCTCTGGAGGTCCCCAGGAGACCCAGTACTTC. Its protein is CATSGGPQETQYF.

This clonotype came up a few times. The CDR3 loop is CASSSGPSISYEQYF. The DNA for the CDR3 is TGTGCCAGCAGCTCTGGACCTTCCATCTCCTACGAGCAGTACTTC. The chain carries TRBV12-3 or TRBV12-4 and TRBJ2-7; unclear D gene. This CDR3 contains 15 residues. The V gene lost 6 bases and the J gene lost 0 bases, with 15 bases spanning the gap.

The chain has TRBV6-6 and TRBJ2-7, with 7 bases aligning to TRBD2. V lost 5 bases, J lost 3 bases, and 10 bases stayed unmatched. The CDR3 loop spans 15 amino acids. Germline V lookup: CDR1 MNHNY, CDR2 SVGAGI (reference sequence). CDR3 sequence (DNA): TGTGCCAGCAGTAGCGGACGAGGGAGGGGCTACGAGCAGTACTTC. Translation gives CASSSGRGRGYEQYF.

This chain joins TRBV28 and TRBJ2-4; possible D gene TRBD2, 6 bases. The V gene's germline CDR1 is MDHEN and CDR2 SYDVKM. V gave up 10 bases and J gave up 10 bases, with 20 bases separating them. This CDR3 spans 13 amino acids. In nucleotides, the CDR3 is TGTGCCATTGGGGCCTCGGGCCGGGGGATTCAGTACTTC. This encodes CAIGASGRGIQYF.

This rearrangement joins TRBV2 to TRBJ1-2; D is perhaps TRBD1 (5 bases). The CDR3 covers 12 residues. The V gene's germline CDR1 is SNHLY and CDR2 FYNNEI. Deletions cut 8 bases from V and 8 bases from J, with 15 bases between. CDR3 amino acids: CASWGRGGGYTF. CDR3 coding DNA: TGTGCCAGCTGGGGCCGGGGTGGAGGCTACACCTTC.

The table lists this clonotype with a few counts. V usage is TRBV20-1 and J usage is TRBJ2-1, with TRBD2 matching over 10 bases. CDR3 length: 19 residues. J was trimmed by 0 bases and V by 0 bases; bases with no gene match: 11. Germline V lookup: CDR1 DFQATT, CDR2 SNEGSKA (reference sequence). The CDR3 DNA reads as TGCAGTGCTAGAGACGCCCCCCTAGCGGGGGATTCCTCCTACAATGAGCAGTTCTTC. The encoded protein is CSARDAPLAGDSSYNEQFF.

This clonotype was detected a few times. One junction end disagrees with the germline gene, perhaps due to a read error. The chain joins TRBV6-6 to TRBJ1-2; the D is unclear. From germline, CDR1 is MNHNY and CDR2 SVGAGI (reference sequence). The CDR3 extends over 14 amino acids. The DNA for the CDR3 is TGTGCCAGCAGTTACACCGACACCAACTATGGCCACATCTTC. Amino acid sequence: CASSYTDTNYGHIF.

The rearrangement joins TRBV14 to TRBJ2-3, with D possibly TRBD1 on 6 matching bases. V shed 6 bases and J shed 2 bases, with 15 bases lying between them. Germline V gives CDR1 SGHDN, CDR2 FVKESK. CDR3 size: 15 residues. CDR3 DNA sequence: TGTGCCAGCAGTCCAAGCACAGGGAACACAGATACGCAGTATTTT. It encodes CASSPSTGNTDTQYF.

The V call is TRBV7-2, the J call TRBJ2-4, with TRBD2 as a possible D gene (6 bases). Trimming removed 1 base at V and 6 bases at J, with 13 bases between. The CDR3 is 15 residues long. The germline V gene has CDR1 SGHTA and CDR2 FQGNSA. CDR3 sequence reads: CASSLGIAELNIQYF. CDR3 sequence (DNA): TGTGCCAGCAGCTTAGGGATAGCGGAGCTAAACATTCAGTACTTC.

This rearrangement joins TRBV7-9 to TRBJ2-5; a possible D gene is TRBD2 (7 bases). Between the trimmed V and J ends, which lost 3 bases and 2 bases, there was a span of 13 bases. Germline CDR1 SEHNR, CDR2 FQNEAQ (reference sequence). The CDR3 spans 15 residues. The CDR3 DNA reads TGTGCCAGCAGCTTTTCGGGGGGCCGTCAAGAGACCCAGTACTTC. It yields the protein CASSFSGGRQETQYF.